This T cell receptor (beta chain) was identified during a study of CD8 T cells in ankylosing spondylitis. Study-level findings and limits: Earlier reports found some motif variants in synovial fluid and blood in reactive arthritis. Disease-linked clones reportedly concentrated significantly in matched ankylosing spondylitis synovial fluid. The study identified a TCR beta motif of several highly homologous variants that appeared characteristic of ankylosing spondylitis blood.

This clonotype was picked up a small number of times. What it binds is not known. TCRdb fed the 5' RACE reads into MiXCR, producing one record per CDR3 protein. In the table there are approximately 340,000 distinct CDR3 sequences, roughly 14% of which are singletons. The source of this sequence is a male donor with ankylosing spondylitis or in good health (not recorded which). The sequenced sample consisted of blood, either unsorted or a sorted T cell fraction (not recorded which).

The CDR3 is CASSLLAGTQYF. DNA of the CDR3: TGCGCCAGCAGCTTGCTGGCGGGGACCCAGTACTTC. The J gene is TRBJ2-5, the V gene TRBV5-1, with D maybe TRBD2 (5 bases). The CDR3 has 12 amino acids. The V gene's germline CDR1 is SGHRS and CDR2 YFSETQ. With 1 base removed from V and 7 bases from J, the gap between germline ends came to 8 bases.